The 15 T cell receptor beta chains given below trace back to one sample, sequenced in a study of shared clonotypes between healthy human individuals. Sequencing used immunoSEQ multiplex PCR; TCRdb keeps in-frame clones, though not all of them. The profile covers nearly 1 million clones, with 70% to 85% appearing a single time and around 1.4% taken by the ten largest. The specimen was memory CD4+ T cells sorted from blood. Subset in this sample: CD45RA-negative fraction. All receptors derive from a man younger than 35 in good health.

The CDR3 DNA reads as TGTGCCAGCTCACTTAAGGAGGGGAACTATGGCTACACCTTC. Amino acids: CASSLKEGNYGYTF. The chain couples TRBV18 to TRBJ1-2; D perhaps matches TRBD1 (5 bases). This CDR3 region has 14 residues. CDR1 is KGHSH, CDR2 LQKENI, per germline. Between the trimmed V and J ends, which lost 4 bases and 2 bases, there was a span of 11 bases.

This clone has just a few counts. The chain recombines TRBV27 with TRBJ2-7; TRBD2 aligns across 9 bases. The CDR3 has 13 residues. The V gene end was trimmed by 6 bases and the J gene end by 1 base; junction bases not matched to a gene: 1. Germline V gene data show CDR1 as MNHEY and CDR2 as SMNVEV (reference sequence). CDR3 coding DNA: TGTGCCAGCAGAGCGGGAGGATCCTACGAGCAGTACTTC. Protein sequence: CASRAGGSYEQYF.

This chain joins TRBV7-2 and TRBJ1-5, with D unclear. Trimming removed 1 base from V and 6 bases from J, with 10 bases in between. Germline values: CDR1 SGHTA, CDR2 FQGNSA. CDR3 length equals 14 residues. CDR3 in amino acids: CASSLDTEGQPQHF. The CDR3 DNA sequence: TGTGCCAGCAGCTTAGATACAGAGGGTCAGCCCCAGCATTTT.

The genes are TRBV19 and TRBJ1-5; D unclear. This CDR3 has 15 residues. In germline, CDR1 is LNHDA, CDR2 SQIVND (reference sequence). Trimming stripped 1 base from V and 0 bases from J, with 7 bases between. The CDR3 is CASSIVANSNQPQHF. CDR3 sequence (DNA): TGTGCCAGTAGTATAGTGGCGAATAGCAATCAGCCCCAGCATTTT.

The chain uses TRBV27 and TRBJ2-2; TRBD1 aligns across 8 bases. CDR1 is MNHEY and CDR2 is SMNVEV in the germline V gene (reference sequence). V shed 4 bases, J shed 1 base, and the junction held 5 bases outside the gene matches. The CDR3 spans 16 residues. In nucleotides, the CDR3 is TGTGCCAGCAGTTCTGGACAGGGCCTGAACACCGGGGAGCTGTTTTTT. Translated: CASSSGQGLNTGELFF.

V is TRBV7-8 and J is TRBJ2-7, with TRBD1 as a possible D gene (5 bases). The length of the CDR3 is 13 residues. CDR1 and CDR2 (germline): SGHVS, FQNEAQ. V lost 4 bases to trimming and J lost 7 bases, with 14 bases between them. The CDR3 sequence: CASSWWGSGEQYF. In nucleotides, the CDR3 is TGTGCCAGCAGCTGGTGGGGATCAGGGGAGCAGTACTTC.

The chain carries TRBV27 and TRBJ1-1, with unresolved D. Trimming cost V 8 bases and J 3 bases, with 22 bases left between them. CDR3 size: 16 residues. Germline CDR1 and CDR2: MNHEY and SMNVEV (reference sequence). CDR3 nucleotides: TGTGCCAGCGGCCGACTCCGGGGAGGGAGGGACACTGAAGCTTTCTTT. Protein product: CASGRLRGGRDTEAFF.

This clone was picked up many times. This chain uses TRBV10-3 with TRBJ2-7; 9 bases fit TRBD2. In germline, CDR1 is ENHRY, CDR2 SYGVKD. The CDR3 consists of 13 residues. V was pared by 10 bases and J by 3 bases, with 7 bases of the junction left unmatched. The CDR3 bases are TGTGCCACCGAGCGGGGGGAAAGCTACGAGCAGTACTTC. The encoded protein is CATERGESYEQYF.

J is TRBJ2-5 and V is TRBV2, with 7 bases fitting TRBD2. V lost 8 bases, J lost 4 bases, and 13 bases stayed unmatched. This CDR3 contains 15 residues. Germline V gene lookup returns CDR1 SNHLY and CDR2 FYNNEI. This CDR3 reads CASGVQGLAAETQYF. The CDR3 DNA is TGTGCCAGCGGGGTCCAAGGTCTAGCGGCAGAGACCCAGTACTTC.

The sample holds one count of this clone. V usage is TRBV5-4 and J usage is TRBJ2-3, with D perhaps matching TRBD1 (6 bases). Trimming took off 4 bases at V and 3 bases at J, with 12 bases between the two ends. Germline assignment: CDR1 SGHNT and CDR2 YYREEE (reference sequence). The CDR3 has 14 residues. DNA of the CDR3: TGTGCCAGCAGCCCTATCGACAGGACAGATACGCAGTATTTT. Translated, it gives CASSPIDRTDTQYF. The entire variable domain, with the rest obtained from reference TRBV5-4 and TRBJ2-3, is as follows: ETGVTQSPTHLIKTRGQQVTLRCSSQSGHNTVSWYQQALGQGPQFIFQYYREEENGRGNFPPRFSGLQFPNYSSELNVNALELDDSALYLCASSPIDRTDTQYFGPGTRLTVL.

V usage is TRBV5-1 and J usage is TRBJ2-7; D not resolved. This CDR3 has 14 residues. The germline CDR1 and CDR2 sequences are SGHRS and YFSETQ. V lost 6 bases to trimming and J lost 1 base, with 14 bases between them. The CDR3 DNA sequence: TGCGCCAGCACTCCTCTTATTCCTTCCTACGAGCAGTACTTC. Translated: CASTPLIPSYEQYF.

CDR3 DNA sequence: TGTGCCAGCAGTTTAGGGACGGGAGCCTACACCGGGGAGCTGTTTTTT. Its translation: CASSLGTGAYTGELFF. This chain joins TRBV28 and TRBJ2-2; D might be TRBD2 (6 bases). CDR1 and CDR2 from the germline V gene are MDHEN and SYDVKM. The CDR3 is 16 residues long. Between the trimmed V and J ends, which lost 2 bases and 3 bases, there was a span of 13 bases.

The rearrangement joins TRBV5-1 to TRBJ2-5, with 11 bases fitting TRBD2. The CDR3 length is 16 residues. The ends lost 0 bases at V and 5 bases at J; junction bases unmatched: 6. Germline values: CDR1 SGHRS, CDR2 YFSETQ. The CDR3 coding sequence is TGCGCCAGCAGCTTGGGCCTACTAGCGGGAGAGGAGACCCAGTACTTC. Its protein product is CASSLGLLAGEETQYF.

V and J are TRBV18 and TRBJ1-4; maybe TRBD1 (6 bases). The CDR3 extends over 17 amino acids. V was pared by 0 bases and J by 3 bases, with 14 bases between. The germline CDR1 and CDR2 sequences are KGHSH and LQKENI. CDR3 sequence (DNA): TGTGCCAGCTCACCACCGGGGGCGGTATCTGCTAATGAAAAACTGTTTTTT. It codes for CASSPPGAVSANEKLFF.

Comments on this clone: Being one base from a much bigger clone, this may be a read error. The V call is TRBV14, the J call TRBJ2-2; D is undetermined. The CDR3 has 15 residues. CDR1 SGHDN and CDR2 FVKESK come from the germline V gene. This chain's CDR3 is CASSARSTITEELFF. DNA of the CDR3: TGTGCCAGCAGCGCCCGATCGACCATCACCGAGGAGCTGTTTTTT.